The sequence of this T cell receptor beta chain was determined in a study of T cell repertoires in cytomegalovirus infection. Study details: Public TCR beta signatures indicated both CMV infection and matching HLA type. General study results and limits: Within the response measured ex vivo, HLA-C-restricted CMV-specific TCR beta clonotypes were dominant.

TCRdb re-derived calls from the reads in MiXCR, one entry per CDR3 protein. The sample lists 600,000 to 800,000 distinct CDR3 sequences; 24% were seen once. A remark on this clonotype: The antigen is undetermined.

CDR1 is SQVTM, CDR2 ANQGSEA, per germline. Trimming left V 4 bases short and J 4 bases short, with 10 bases between. This CDR3 has 12 amino acids. J is TRBJ1-1 and V is TRBV29-1; D not resolved. The clonotype comes from a human donor in good health (CMV status not recorded). Some clones in this sample may be carry-over from other donors' samples. The sequenced sample consisted of CD8+ T cells from PBMCs. CDR3 region: CSVVPGTTEAFF. Written as DNA, the CDR3 is TGCAGCGTTGTTCCCGGCACCACTGAAGCTTTCTTT.